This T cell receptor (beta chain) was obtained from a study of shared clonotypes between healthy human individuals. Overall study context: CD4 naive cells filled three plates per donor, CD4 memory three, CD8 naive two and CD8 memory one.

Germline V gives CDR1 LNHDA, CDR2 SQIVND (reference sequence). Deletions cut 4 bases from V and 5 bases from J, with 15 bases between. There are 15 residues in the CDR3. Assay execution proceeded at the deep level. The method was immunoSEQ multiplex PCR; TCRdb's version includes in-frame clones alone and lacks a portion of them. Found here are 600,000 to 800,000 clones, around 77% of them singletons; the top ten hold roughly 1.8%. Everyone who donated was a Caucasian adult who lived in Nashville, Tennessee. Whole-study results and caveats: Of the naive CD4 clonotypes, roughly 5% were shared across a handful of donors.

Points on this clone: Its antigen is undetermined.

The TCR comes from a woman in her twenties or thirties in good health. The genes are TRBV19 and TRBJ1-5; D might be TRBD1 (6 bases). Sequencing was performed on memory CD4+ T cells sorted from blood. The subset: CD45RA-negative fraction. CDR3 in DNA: TGTGCCAGTAGTACGATTCGGGACACCTATCAGCCCCAGCATTTT. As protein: CASSTIRDTYQPQHF.